This T cell receptor beta chain is from a study of shared clonotypes between healthy human individuals. Study background: Used for every donor were three CD4 naive, three CD4 memory, two CD8 naive and one CD8 memory plate. Study outcomes and limitations: Sorted-subset sequencing was shown by rarefaction to be incomplete despite large depth. Estimated richness was generally greater in naive than memory subsets.

V lost 5 bases, J lost 6 bases, and 11 bases lay in between. Looked up from germline, CDR1 is SGHNT and CDR2 is YENEEA. The CDR3 is made up of 12 amino acids. As for this clone: The antigen is unknown.

The table came from immunoSEQ multiplex PCR; TCRdb's copy has only in-frame clones and leaves some out. The table includes 2 million to 2.5 million clones, 80% to 95% detected once. The genes are TRBV11-3 and TRBJ2-7; tentative D call: TRBD1 (5 bases). The clonotype was recovered from a man younger than 35 in good health. Some clones in this sample may be carry-over from other donors' samples. Sequencing was performed on naive CD4+ T cells from PBMCs. Documented subset: CD45RA+ positively selected. The CDR3: CASSPTEGEQYF. The CDR3 bases are TGTGCCAGCAGCCCGACAGAAGGCGAGCAGTACTTC.